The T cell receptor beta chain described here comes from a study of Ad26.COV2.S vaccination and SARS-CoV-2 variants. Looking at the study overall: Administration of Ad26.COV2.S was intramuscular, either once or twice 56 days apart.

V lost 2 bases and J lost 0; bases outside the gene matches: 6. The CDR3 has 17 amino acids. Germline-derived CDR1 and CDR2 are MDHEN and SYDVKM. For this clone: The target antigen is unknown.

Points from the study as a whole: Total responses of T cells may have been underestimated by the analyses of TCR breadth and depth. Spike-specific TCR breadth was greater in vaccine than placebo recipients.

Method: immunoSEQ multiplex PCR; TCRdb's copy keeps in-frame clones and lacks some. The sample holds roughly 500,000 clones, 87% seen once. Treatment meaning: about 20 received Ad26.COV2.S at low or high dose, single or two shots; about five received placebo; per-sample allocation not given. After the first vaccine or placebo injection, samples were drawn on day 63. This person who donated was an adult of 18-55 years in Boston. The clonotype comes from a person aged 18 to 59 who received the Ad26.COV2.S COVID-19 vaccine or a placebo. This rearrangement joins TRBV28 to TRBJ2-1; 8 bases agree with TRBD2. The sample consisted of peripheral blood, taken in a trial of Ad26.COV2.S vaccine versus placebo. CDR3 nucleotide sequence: TGTGCCAGCAGTTTAGAGGCGGGAGGTCCCTCCTACAATGAGCAGTTCTTC. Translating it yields CASSLEAGGPSYNEQFF.